The sample holds many counts of the clone carrying this T cell receptor beta chain. The antigen is unknown. These data belong to a study of T cells in Graves' hyperthyroidism and ophthalmopathy. RNA transcripts yielded amplified TCR beta CDR3 regions. Primed by the HTBI set, a first-round RT-PCR was run on the TCR CDR3. TCRdb recomputed calls from the multiplex PCR reads with MiXCR, one row per CDR3 protein. This sample has approximately 740,000 distinct CDR3 sequences, with 14% found just once. Germline CDR1 is LGHDT and CDR2 is YNNKEL (reference sequence). The J segment lost 0 bases and the V segment lost 5 bases, leaving 7 bases of the junction unmatched. The CDR3 spans 16 residues. Study-wide findings and caveats: Most expanded thyroid clonotypes above 0.001 also appeared in blood.

Patients having uncontrolled infection, another autoimmune disease, pregnancy or lactation were not included. In making diagnoses, clinical symptoms, serum thyroxine and TRAb, thyroid ultrasound and orbital computed tomography were all used. This TCR came from a woman aged 18-29 years with Graves' hyperthyroidism. The sample taken for sequencing was blood. The rearrangement uses TRBV3-1 and TRBJ2-1, with TRBD2 matching 7 bases. CDR3 amino acids: CASSTSGDSSYNEQFF. CDR3 DNA: TGTGCCAGCAGCACCAGCGGGGACTCCTCCTACAATGAGCAGTTCTTC.